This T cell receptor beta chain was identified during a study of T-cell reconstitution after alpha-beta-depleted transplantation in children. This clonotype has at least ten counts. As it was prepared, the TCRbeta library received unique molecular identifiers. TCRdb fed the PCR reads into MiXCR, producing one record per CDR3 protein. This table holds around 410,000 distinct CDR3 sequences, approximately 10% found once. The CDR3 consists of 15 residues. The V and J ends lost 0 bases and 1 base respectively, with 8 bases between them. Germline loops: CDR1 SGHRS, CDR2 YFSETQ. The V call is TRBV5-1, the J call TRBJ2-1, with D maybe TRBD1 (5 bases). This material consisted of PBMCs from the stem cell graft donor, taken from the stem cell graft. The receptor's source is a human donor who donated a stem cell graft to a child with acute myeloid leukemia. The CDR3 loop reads CASSLGQTSYNEQFF. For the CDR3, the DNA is TGCGCCAGCAGCTTGGGACAGACGTCCTACAATGAGCAGTTCTTC.